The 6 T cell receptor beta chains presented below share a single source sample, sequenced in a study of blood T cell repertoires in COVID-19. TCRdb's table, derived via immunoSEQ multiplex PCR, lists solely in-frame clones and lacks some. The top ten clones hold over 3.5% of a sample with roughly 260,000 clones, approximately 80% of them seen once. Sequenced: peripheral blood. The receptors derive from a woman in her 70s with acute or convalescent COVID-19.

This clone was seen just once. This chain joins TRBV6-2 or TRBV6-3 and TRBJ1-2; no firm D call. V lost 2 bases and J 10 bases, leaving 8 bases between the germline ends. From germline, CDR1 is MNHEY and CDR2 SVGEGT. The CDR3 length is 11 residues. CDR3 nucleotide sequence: TGTGCCAGCAGTTACAAAAGCTTCTACACCTTC. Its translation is CASSYKSFYTF.

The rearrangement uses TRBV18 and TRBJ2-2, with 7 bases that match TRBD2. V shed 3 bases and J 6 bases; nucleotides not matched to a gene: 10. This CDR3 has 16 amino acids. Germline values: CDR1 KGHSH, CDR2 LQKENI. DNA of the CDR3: TGTGCCAGCTCACCTCCAAGGACTAGTAGCCCCGGGGAGCTGTTTTTT. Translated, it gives CASSPPRTSSPGELFF.

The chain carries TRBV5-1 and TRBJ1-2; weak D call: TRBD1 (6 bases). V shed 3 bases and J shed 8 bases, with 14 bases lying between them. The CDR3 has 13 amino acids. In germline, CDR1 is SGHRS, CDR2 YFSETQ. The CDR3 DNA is TGCGCCAGCAGCTCGACAGGATGGAGGGGCTACACCTTC. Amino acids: CASSSTGWRGYTF.

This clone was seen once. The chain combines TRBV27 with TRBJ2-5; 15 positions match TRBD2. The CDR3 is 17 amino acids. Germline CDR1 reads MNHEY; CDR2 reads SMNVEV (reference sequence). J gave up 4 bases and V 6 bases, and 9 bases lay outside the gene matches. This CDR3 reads CASREGLAGGRGETQYF. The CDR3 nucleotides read TGTGCCAGCAGGGAGGGACTAGCGGGGGGACGGGGAGAGACCCAGTACTTC.

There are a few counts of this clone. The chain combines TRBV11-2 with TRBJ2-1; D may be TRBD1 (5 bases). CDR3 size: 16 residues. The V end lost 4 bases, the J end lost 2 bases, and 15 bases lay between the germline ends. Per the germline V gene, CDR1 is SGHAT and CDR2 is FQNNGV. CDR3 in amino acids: CASSSLDNRAYNEQFF. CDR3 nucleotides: TGTGCCAGCAGCTCCTTGGACAATCGGGCCTACAATGAGCAGTTCTTC.

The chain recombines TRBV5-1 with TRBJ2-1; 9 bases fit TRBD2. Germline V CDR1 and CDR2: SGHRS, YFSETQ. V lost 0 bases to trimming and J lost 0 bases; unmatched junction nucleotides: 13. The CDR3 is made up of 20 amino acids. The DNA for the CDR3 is TGCGCCAGCAGCTTGGTCGTGGGTGCTAGCGGGGCCAACTCCTACAATGAGCAGTTCTTC. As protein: CASSLVVGASGANSYNEQFF.